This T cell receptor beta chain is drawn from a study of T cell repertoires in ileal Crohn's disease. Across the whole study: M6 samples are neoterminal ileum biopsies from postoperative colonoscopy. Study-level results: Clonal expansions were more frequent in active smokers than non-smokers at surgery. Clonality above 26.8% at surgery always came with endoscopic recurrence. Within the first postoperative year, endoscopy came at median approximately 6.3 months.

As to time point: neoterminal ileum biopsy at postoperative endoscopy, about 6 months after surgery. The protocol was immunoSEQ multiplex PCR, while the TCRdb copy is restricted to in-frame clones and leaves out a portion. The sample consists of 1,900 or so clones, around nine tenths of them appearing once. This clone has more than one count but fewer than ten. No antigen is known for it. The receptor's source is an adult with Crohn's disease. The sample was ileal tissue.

CDR3 nucleotides: TGTGCCAGCAACCCCCAGGCCACCGGGGAGCTGTTTTTT. Translation: CASNPQATGELFF. This rearrangement joins TRBV9 to TRBJ2-2; D unresolved. Trimming left V 6 bases short and J 4 bases short, with 10 bases between. The CDR3 loop spans 13 amino acids. Germline CDR1 and CDR2: SGDLS and YYNGEE.